Here is one TCR beta chain with its context. Its antigen is currently unknown. This entry belongs to a study of T cell responses to AZD1222 COVID-19 vaccine. Study-wide points: Donors, mostly white British, included more females; clonal diversity was possibly underestimated. Nearly half of spike-specific TCRs reportedly go after variant regions that carry no mutations.

From germline, CDR1 is SNHLY and CDR2 FYNNEI. After removal of 2 bases from V and 1 base from J, the junction contained 4 bases not matched to a gene. CDR3 size: 16 residues. Some clones are missing from TCRdb's copy, which holds only in-frame ones; the method was immunoSEQ multiplex PCR. The sample holds tens of thousands of clones, just over 90% seen once. The sample consisted of peripheral blood, taken on day 0 of AZD1222 vaccination. V gene TRBV2 combines with J gene TRBJ2-3; 9 positions agree with TRBD2. The clonotype comes from an adult in good health. CDR3 sequence (DNA): TGTGCCAGCAGTGAATTGGCTAGCGGGGGCACAGATACGCAGTATTTT. This codes for CASSELASGGTDTQYF.